The rows below give T cell receptor beta chains drawn from one sample of a study of control samples from healthy donors and cancer patients. Here immunoSEQ multiplex PCR was the method, and the copy in TCRdb shows in-frame clones only, minus some. Among roughly 130,000 clones listed, around 93% were seen once. Sequenced input: blood. These receptors all stem from a young man in good health. CDR3s include the opening cysteine and the closing phenylalanine or tryptophan. Each record gives: V gene, J gene, D gene, clone size, CDR3 protein, CDR3 DNA. The D gene is left open where the match is weak. Size is stated for part of the rows, as once, few or many counts, or as a class when the clone is expanded.

TRBV30	TRBJ1-2	-	-	CAWSDGGNYGYTF	TGTGCCTGGAGTGACGGGGGCAACTATGGCTACACCTTC
TRBV2	TRBJ2-1	TRBD2	-	CASRTSGGAVEQFF	TGTGCCAGCAGGACTAGCGGGGGGGCCGTTGAGCAGTTCTTC
TRBV7-6	TRBJ2-2	-	-	CASTALGAGGGTGELFF	TGTGCCAGCACCGCGCTTGGAGCTGGAGGGGGCACCGGGGAGCTGTTTTTT
TRBV4-1	TRBJ2-5	-	-	CASSQAWGPETQYF	TGCGCCAGCAGCCAAGCTTGGGGGCCGGAGACCCAGTACTTC
TRBV11-2	TRBJ1-2	TRBD1	-	CASSSQTGLNGYTF	TGTGCCAGCAGCTCGCAGACAGGGTTAAATGGCTACACCTTC
TRBV12-5	TRBJ2-7	-	-	CASGLASGTSFSYEQYF	TGTGCTAGTGGTTTGGCCTCCGGCACAAGTTTTTCCTACGAGCAGTACTTC
TRBV19	TRBJ1-5	-	-	CASSIVRDNQPQHF	TGTGCCAGTAGTATAGTGAGGGACAATCAGCCCCAGCATTTT
TRBV6-5	TRBJ1-6	-	-	CASRGANSPLHF	TGTGCCAGCAGGGGGGCCAATTCACCCCTCCACTTT
TRBV11-2	TRBJ1-6	-	-	CASSLNTGNNSPLHF	TGTGCCAGCAGCTTAAATACAGGAAATAATTCACCCCTCCACTTT
TRBV18	TRBJ2-5	TRBD2	-	CASSPLGLASETQYF	TGTGCCAGCTCACCATTGGGACTAGCGTCAGAGACCCAGTACTTC
TRBV6-1	TRBJ1-2	TRBD1	-	CASSEPGTGRNGYTF	TGTGCCAGCAGTGAACCTGGGACAGGGAGGAATGGCTACACCTTC
TRBV5-1	TRBJ1-2	-	-	CASSRNSGQGYTF	TGCGCCAGCAGCAGAAATTCAGGACAAGGCTACACCTTC
TRBV5-8	TRBJ1-5	TRBD1	-	CASSLAYEWDRGGQPQHF	TGTGCCAGCAGCTTGGCCTACGAATGGGACAGGGGAGGACAGCCCCAGCATTTT
TRBV6-5	TRBJ1-5	TRBD1	-	CASRSRTGVNQPQHF	TGTGCCAGCAGATCACGGACAGGGGTGAATCAGCCCCAGCATTTT
TRBV5-1	TRBJ1-6	TRBD1	once	CASPPPGGLYNSPLHF	TGCGCCAGCCCTCCTCCAGGGGGGCTCTATAATTCACCCCTCCACTTT
TRBV10-2	TRBJ2-7	TRBD1	-	CASIPDRGRYEQYF	TGCGCCAGCATCCCGGACAGGGGTAGGTACGAGCAGTACTTC
TRBV6-1	TRBJ1-2	TRBD1	-	CASSEAPPGTAPYGYTF	TGTGCCAGCAGTGAAGCACCCCCTGGGACAGCGCCCTATGGCTACACCTTC
TRBV29-1	TRBJ2-1	-	-	CSVFGAGYNEQFF	TGCAGCGTTTTTGGGGCAGGCTACAATGAGCAGTTCTTC
TRBV3-1/TRBV3-2	TRBJ1-3	-	-	CASTYSGNTIYF	TGTGCCAGCACCTACTCTGGAAACACCATATATTTT
TRBV5-4	TRBJ1-2	TRBD1	-	CASRQDRSNYGYTF	TGTGCCAGCAGACAGGACAGGTCTAACTATGGCTACACCTTC
TRBV5-1	TRBJ1-6	-	-	CASSFGVGKNSPLHF	TGCGCCAGCAGCTTCGGGGTTGGGAAAAATTCACCCCTCCACTTT
TRBV3-1/TRBV3-2	TRBJ1-2	-	-	CASSQGRRLYGYTF	TGTGCCAGCAGCCAAGGGAGACGGCTTTATGGCTACACCTTC
TRBV24-1	TRBJ2-1	TRBD2	-	CATSQAGGAGEQFF	TGTGCCACCAGTCAAGCCGGGGGGGCCGGTGAGCAGTTCTTC
TRBV6-4	TRBJ1-2	-	-	CASSDTRDNYTF	TGTGCCAGCAGTGACACCAGGGACAACTACACCTTC
TRBV12-3/TRBV12-4	TRBJ1-2	-	-	CASSRDYGYTF	TGTGCCAGCAGTAGGGACTATGGCTACACCTTC
TRBV19	TRBJ1-5	-	-	CATVVGGADQPQHF	TGTGCCACCGTAGTCGGAGGGGCGGATCAGCCCCAGCATTTT
TRBV7-9	TRBJ1-1	-	-	CASSSTGSEAFF	TGTGCCAGCAGCTCCACAGGGTCTGAAGCTTTCTTT
TRBV2	TRBJ1-5	-	few	CASSDRENQPQHF	TGTGCCAGCAGTGATAGGGAGAATCAGCCCCAGCATTTT
TRBV4-1	TRBJ2-1	-	-	CASSQSLMGLSYNEQFF	TGCGCCAGCAGCCAGTCCTTAATGGGGCTTTCCTACAATGAGCAGTTCTTC
TRBV4-1	TRBJ1-6	-	-	CASSQELQGTLHF	TGCGCCAGCAGCCAAGAACTTCAGGGGACCCTCCACTTT
TRBV3-1/TRBV3-2	TRBJ2-7	-	-	CASSQGNEQYF	TGTGCCAGCAGCCAAGGTAACGAGCAGTACTTC
TRBV6-2/TRBV6-3	TRBJ1-6	-	-	CASSYLSPSSYNSPLHF	TGTGCCAGCAGTTATCTTTCCCCGAGCTCCTATAATTCACCCCTCCACTTT
TRBV6-4	TRBJ2-1	TRBD1	-	CASSGQGFSDEQFF	TGTGCCAGCAGCGGACAGGGGTTTAGCGATGAGCAGTTCTTC
TRBV7-9	TRBJ2-3	TRBD2	-	CALYGLAGVTDTQYF	TGTGCCCTCTACGGGCTAGCGGGGGTCACAGATACGCAGTATTTT
TRBV12-3/TRBV12-4	TRBJ1-4	TRBD1	-	CASSSGGGEKLFF	TGTGCCAGCAGTTCAGGGGGGGGTGAAAAACTGTTTTTT
TRBV10-2	TRBJ2-5	-	-	CASSESTARETQYF	TGCGCCAGCAGTGAGTCGACGGCCCGGGAGACCCAGTACTTC
TRBV5-1	TRBJ1-2	-	-	CASSLRGVDYGYTF	TGCGCCAGCAGCTTGAGGGGGGTAGACTATGGCTACACCTTC
TRBV18	TRBJ1-1	-	-	CASSHTDPWAEAFF	TGTGCCAGCTCACACACGGATCCTTGGGCTGAAGCTTTCTTT
TRBV7-2	TRBJ2-3	TRBD1	-	CASSPGQAGTQYF	TGTGCCAGCAGCCCAGGACAGGCCGGTACGCAGTATTTT
TRBV11-2	TRBJ1-4	-	-	CASSPVQGAGKLFF	TGTGCCAGCAGCCCCGTACAGGGAGCAGGAAAACTGTTTTTT
TRBV14	TRBJ2-5	-	-	CASSQVRGGGETQYF	TGTGCCAGCAGCCAGGTTAGGGGTGGAGGGGAGACCCAGTACTTC
TRBV18	TRBJ1-1	-	-	CASSPREQEAFF	TGTGCCAGCTCACCACGGGAACAGGAAGCTTTCTTT
TRBV4-1	TRBJ1-3	TRBD1	once	CASSRTGVGNTIYF	TGCGCCAGCAGTCGGACAGGGGTCGGAAACACCATATATTTT
TRBV4-1	TRBJ1-6	-	-	CASSQDPSSYNSPLHF	TGCGCCAGCAGCCAAGACCCCAGCTCCTATAATTCACCCCTCCACTTT
TRBV5-1	TRBJ2-6	-	-	CASSLGAGEDGANVLTF	TGCGCCAGCAGCTTGGGTGCAGGGGAGGATGGGGCCAACGTCCTGACTTTC
TRBV10-2	TRBJ2-1	-	once	CASIKSGRGSYNEQFF	TGCGCCAGCATTAAGTCTGGGCGGGGCTCCTACAATGAGCAGTTCTTC
TRBV5-1	TRBJ1-2	-	-	CASSLAPVYGYTF	TGCGCCAGCAGCTTGGCTCCGGTCTATGGCTACACCTTC
TRBV19	TRBJ2-1	-	-	CASSIGPIESSYNEQFF	TGTGCCAGTAGTATAGGGCCGATCGAGAGCTCCTACAATGAGCAGTTCTTC
TRBV7-2	TRBJ1-1	-	-	CASSASANTEAFF	TGTGCCAGCAGTGCATCCGCGAACACTGAAGCTTTCTTT